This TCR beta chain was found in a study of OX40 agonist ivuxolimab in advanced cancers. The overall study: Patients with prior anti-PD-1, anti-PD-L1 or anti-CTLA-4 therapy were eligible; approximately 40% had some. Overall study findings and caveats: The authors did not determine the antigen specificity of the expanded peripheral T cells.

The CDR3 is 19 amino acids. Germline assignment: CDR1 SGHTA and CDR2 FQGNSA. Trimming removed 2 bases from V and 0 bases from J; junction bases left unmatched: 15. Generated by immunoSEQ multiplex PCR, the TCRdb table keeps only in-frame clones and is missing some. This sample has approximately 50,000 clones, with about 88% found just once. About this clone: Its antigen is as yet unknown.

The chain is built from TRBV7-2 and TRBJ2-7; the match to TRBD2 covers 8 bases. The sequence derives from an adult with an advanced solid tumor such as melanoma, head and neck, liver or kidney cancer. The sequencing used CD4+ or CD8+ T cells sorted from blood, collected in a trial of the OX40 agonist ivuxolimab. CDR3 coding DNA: TGTGCCAGCAGCTTAATCCGCCAGTCGGCCAGCGGGAGCTCCTACGAGCAGTACTTC. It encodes CASSLIRQSASGSSYEQYF.